Shown below are 24 T cell receptor beta chains from a single sample sequenced in a study of cytomegalovirus exposure and HLA in healthy donors. The PCR ran on 60 Vbeta and 13 Jbeta primers. TCRdb's copy holds only in-frame clones and misses some; the assay was immunoSEQ multiplex PCR. The sample carries roughly 100,000 clones, over 75% recorded once. The sequencing sample was made of PBMCs. The receptors come from a man in his fifties or sixties in good health and CMV-seropositive.

V is TRBV19 and J is TRBJ2-7, with a possible D match to TRBD2 (7 bases). The last part of the DNA fits TRBJ2-5 better; the J call may be wrong. CDR3 size: 15 residues. CDR1 and CDR2 (germline): LNHDA, SQIVND (reference sequence). CDR3 bases: TGTGCCAGTAGTATAGATGGGGGGGCTGGGGAGACCCAGTACTTC. It translates to CASSIDGGAGETQYF.

The chain couples TRBV9 to TRBJ2-6, with a possible D match to TRBD1 (6 bases). V was shortened by 4 bases and J by 0 bases, with 11 bases between the two germline ends. The germline CDR1 and CDR2 sequences are SGDLS and YYNGEE. The CDR3 contains 16 residues. CDR3 protein: CASSPGQTSGANVLTF. The CDR3 DNA sequence: TGTGCCAGCAGCCCGGGACAAACCTCTGGGGCCAACGTCCTGACTTTC.

This chain connects TRBV6-5 to TRBJ2-5; perhaps TRBD1 as D (6 bases). The ends were cut back, 8 bases at V and 5 bases at J, with 18 bases in the middle. The CDR3 is made up of 14 amino acids. Germline loops: CDR1 MNHEY, CDR2 SVGAGI. In DNA, the CDR3 is TGTGCCAGCTGCCTATCGGACAGCAGGGAGACCCAGTACTTC. Encoded protein: CASCLSDSRETQYF.

V is TRBV27 and J is TRBJ1-1, with a possible D match to TRBD1 (6 bases). The CDR3 covers 15 residues. The V and J ends lost 6 bases and 5 bases respectively, with 19 bases between them. Germline loops: CDR1 MNHEY, CDR2 SMNVEV (reference sequence). The CDR3, as DNA: TGTGCCAGCAGGTCCATAGGGGGGGAACGGACTGAAGCTTTCTTT. Translating gives CASRSIGGERTEAFF.

The genes are TRBV7-9 and TRBJ2-7, with TRBD1 matching over 7 bases. With 7 bases clipped from V and 1 base from J, the junction kept 7 bases outside the gene matches. The CDR3 runs to 14 residues. The germline CDR1 and CDR2 sequences are SEHNR and FQNEAQ (reference sequence). CDR3 protein: CASTERDRSYEQYF. The CDR3 nucleotides are TGTGCCAGCACCGAAAGGGACAGATCCTACGAGCAGTACTTC.

This sequence joins TRBV9 and TRBJ1-1, with TRBD1 matching over 9 bases. Looked up from germline, CDR1 is SGDLS and CDR2 is YYNGEE. The CDR3 consists of 17 residues. The J segment lost 0 bases and the V segment lost 3 bases, leaving 9 bases of the junction unmatched. CDR3 sequence: CASSGTGAPLMNTEAFF. In nucleotides, the CDR3 is TGTGCCAGCAGCGGGACAGGGGCCCCTTTAATGAACACTGAAGCTTTCTTT.

The V gene is TRBV7-2, the J gene TRBJ1-1, with D possibly being TRBD1 (6 bases). The CDR3 sequence is 14 residues long. Germline assignment: CDR1 SGHTA and CDR2 FQGNSA. The V gene lost 1 base and the J gene lost 11 bases, with 17 bases spanning the gap. CDR3 protein: CASSLGWAGGKAFF. The CDR3 nucleotides are TGTGCCAGCAGCTTAGGATGGGCGGGGGGCAAGGCTTTCTTT.

For the CDR3, the DNA is TGTGCCAGCAGTTTTGGAAGCCCACAGGGCAATCAGCCCCAGCATTTT. Its protein is CASSFGSPQGNQPQHF. The rearrangement links TRBV27 to TRBJ1-5, with D perhaps matching TRBD1 (5 bases). Trimming shortened V by 3 bases and J by 2 bases, and 14 bases separated the two germline ends. This CDR3 is built from 16 residues. CDR1 MNHEY and CDR2 SMNVEV come from the germline V gene (reference sequence).

J is TRBJ2-7 and V is TRBV5-4, with TRBD1 matching over 8 bases. The V and J ends lost 0 bases and 2 bases, in that order; junction bases with no gene match: 4. Per the germline V gene, CDR1 is SGHNT and CDR2 is YYREEE (reference sequence). There are 15 residues in the CDR3. CDR3: CASSLADRAPYEQYF. The CDR3 bases are TGTGCCAGCAGCTTGGCGGACAGGGCACCCTACGAGCAGTACTTC.

The chain combines TRBV9 with TRBJ2-5; TRBD1 agrees at 9 bases. The last part of the DNA fits TRBJ2-7 better; the J call may be wrong. The CDR3 spans 17 residues. CDR1 and CDR2 (germline): SGDLS, YYNGEE. The CDR3 is CASSVGLGTGSSYEQYF. As DNA, the CDR3 is TGTGCCAGCAGCGTAGGCCTCGGGACAGGGAGCTCCTACGAGCAGTACTTC.

The J gene is TRBJ1-2, the V gene TRBV7-2, with 7 bases matching TRBD1. The CDR3 runs to 19 residues. CDR1 is SGHTA and CDR2 is FQGNSA in the germline V gene. V trimming: 5 bases; J trimming: 4 bases; junction bases outside the gene matches: 22. The CDR3 region is CASSPRNPFRGRKGYGYTF. DNA for the CDR3: TGTGCCAGCAGCCCTAGGAACCCGTTTAGGGGGCGTAAGGGCTATGGCTACACCTTC.

The rearrangement joins TRBV7-7 to TRBJ2-5; possibly TRBD1 for D (6 bases). Germline V CDR1 and CDR2: SSHAT, FNYEAQ (reference sequence). V was clipped by 1 base and J by 4 bases, with 13 bases between them. The CDR3 loop spans 15 amino acids. In DNA form, the CDR3 reads TGTGCCAGCAGCTTAGTGCAGGGGATGGGAGAGACCCAGTACTTC. This gives the protein CASSLVQGMGETQYF.

This rearrangement joins TRBV6-1 to TRBJ2-5; 7 bases are shared with TRBD2. The germline V gene encodes CDR1 MNHNS and CDR2 SASEGT. This CDR3 is built from 14 residues. The ends lost 2 bases at V and 7 bases at J; junction bases unmatched: 7. In DNA form, the CDR3 reads TGTGCCAGCAGTGAAAGAGGACTAGGAGGGACCCAGTACTTC. Translated: CASSERGLGGTQYF.

The chain has TRBV5-1 and TRBJ2-2; a possible D gene is TRBD1 (5 bases). The CDR3 is 16 amino acids. The germline V and J ends were trimmed by 0 bases and 6 bases, with 15 bases remaining between them. The V gene's germline CDR1 is SGHRS and CDR2 YFSETQ. CDR3 sequence: CASSLGGGAGAGELFF. CDR3 bases: TGCGCCAGCAGCTTGGGGGGCGGTGCAGGCGCCGGGGAGCTGTTTTTT.

In its sample, this clone was seen a few times. This rearrangement joins TRBV5-6 to TRBJ1-4, with D possibly being TRBD1 (5 bases). Trimming took 4 bases from V and 8 from J, leaving 21 bases between them. This CDR3 region has 16 residues. Germline loops: CDR1 SGHDT, CDR2 YYEEEE. The CDR3 region is CASSPSGGKSREKLFF. The CDR3 DNA follows: TGTGCCAGCAGCCCCTCGGGGGGGAAGAGTCGGGAAAAACTGTTTTTT.

A few counts support this clone. The chain couples TRBV11-2 to TRBJ1-5; 9 bases line up with TRBD1. The CDR3 length is 16 residues. Germline V gene data show CDR1 as SGHAT and CDR2 as FQNNGV. J was trimmed by 5 bases and V by 5 bases; bases with no gene match: 10. The CDR3, as DNA: TGTGCCAGCAGCACAGGGGGCCGGGGGCCCGATCAGCCCCAGCATTTT. Its protein is CASSTGGRGPDQPQHF. Based on the CDR3 plus reference TRBV11-2 and TRBJ1-5, the full variable domain is EAGVAQSPRYKIIEKRQSVAFWCNPISGHATLYWYQQILGQGPKLLIQFQNNGVVDDSQLPKDRFSAERLKGVDSTLKIQPAKLEDSAVYLCASSTGGRGPDQPQHFGDGTRLSIL.

The rearrangement links TRBV7-6 to TRBJ2-7, with D possibly matching TRBD1 (6 bases). The CDR3 has 16 amino acids. The V end lost 5 bases, the J end lost 0 bases, and 17 bases lay between the germline ends. Germline V gives CDR1 SGHVS, CDR2 FNYEAQ. CDR3 amino acids: CASSPSPGASSYEQYF. CDR3 coding DNA: TGTGCCAGCAGCCCATCCCCAGGGGCGAGCTCCTACGAGCAGTACTTC.

V and J are TRBV5-1 and TRBJ2-1; TRBD1 matches 10 bases. The junction had 5 bases not matched to a gene; V was cut back by 4 bases and J by 4 bases. This CDR3 is built from 15 residues. Germline CDR1 SGHRS, CDR2 YFSETQ. Here the CDR3 reads CASSLGQGKYNEQFF. The CDR3 bases are TGCGCCAGCAGCCTGGGACAGGGGAAATACAATGAGCAGTTCTTC.

This chain joins TRBV5-1 and TRBJ1-6; D not certain. Germline loops: CDR1 SGHRS, CDR2 YFSETQ. V lost 4 bases to trimming and J lost 8 bases, with 16 bases between them. The CDR3 runs 15 residues. The CDR3 loop is CASSQIPGGDSPLHF. The DNA for the CDR3 is TGCGCCAGCAGCCAGATTCCCGGTGGAGATTCACCCCTCCACTTT.

This chain connects TRBV28 to TRBJ1-2; the match to TRBD1 covers 10 bases. The CDR3 runs 14 residues. The germline gives CDR1 MDHEN, CDR2 SYDVKM. V trimming: 2 bases; J trimming: 6 bases; junction bases outside the gene matches: 3. As DNA, the CDR3 is TGTGCCAGCAGTTTAGGGGGACAGGGGAATGGCTACACCTTC. It encodes CASSLGGQGNGYTF.

This rearrangement joins TRBV7-6 to TRBJ2-5, with 9 bases aligning to TRBD1. The germline V gene encodes CDR1 SGHVS and CDR2 FNYEAQ. This CDR3 spans 15 amino acids. The ends lost 5 bases at V and 2 bases at J; junction bases unmatched: 6. This CDR3 reads CASSVTGQGQETQYF. In nucleotides, the CDR3 is TGTGCCAGCAGCGTCACGGGACAGGGACAAGAGACCCAGTACTTC.

The chain recombines TRBV5-1 with TRBJ1-2; the match to TRBD1 covers 8 bases. Germline loops: CDR1 SGHRS, CDR2 YFSETQ. The junction had 4 bases not matched to a gene; V was cut back by 4 bases and J by 5 bases. The CDR3 covers 13 residues. The CDR3 region has the DNA TGCGCCAGCAGCCCGACAGGGGTGTATGGCTACACCTTC. Residues: CASSPTGVYGYTF.

This clone was observed once. The CDR3 DNA follows: TGTGCCAGCAGCCAAGAGCTCAGGAACCTCTATGGCTACACCTTC. It is translated as CASSQELRNLYGYTF. The chain links TRBV4-2 to TRBJ1-2, with no clear D. CDR1 is LGHNA, CDR2 YNFKEQ, per germline. V was pared by 0 bases and J by 4 bases, with 12 bases between. The CDR3 has 15 residues.

Only one count was recorded for this clone. The chain combines TRBV5-1 with TRBJ2-3; D perhaps matches TRBD2 (7 bases). CDR3 size: 14 residues. Germline V CDR1 and CDR2: SGHRS, YFSETQ. The germline V and J ends were trimmed by 6 bases and 3 bases, with 14 bases remaining between them. This CDR3 is CASKLEGGTDTQYF. In DNA form, the CDR3 reads TGCGCCAGCAAATTAGAGGGGGGGACAGATACGCAGTATTTT.